The next 3 T cell receptor beta chains were all read from a single sample in a study of CXCR3-negative and CXCR3-positive naive CD8 T cells. The authors made the TRB cDNA libraries by 5' RACE using UMI labels. TCRdb re-analyzed the 5' RACE reads; it lists each CDR3 protein once, without DNA. This table lists about 130,000 distinct CDR3 sequences. The material sequenced was naive CXCR3- CD8+ T cells from blood. Subset reported: CD45RO-CCR7+CD27+CD95- naive CD8+ T cells lacking CXCR3 (TNR3-). Every receptor here comes from a human donor in good health. Some clones in this sample may be carry-over from other donors' samples.

The chain carries TRBV7-9 and TRBJ2-1; TCRdb proposes TRBD1, but this gene call is untestable without DNA. Germline values: CDR1 SEHNR, CDR2 FQNEAQ (reference sequence). CDR3 length equals 13 residues. The CDR3 here is CASSPGQNNEQFF.

J is TRBJ1-4 and V is TRBV4-2; TCRdb's D call, TRBD1, is unchecked because there is no DNA. The CDR3 spans 15 residues. Germline V gives CDR1 LGHNA, CDR2 YNFKEQ. CDR3 amino acids: CASSQDAGVDEKLFF.

This rearrangement joins TRBV4-3 to TRBJ1-2; the TRBD1 assignment by TCRdb is unverifiable without DNA. The CDR3 extends over 15 amino acids. In germline, CDR1 is LGHNA, CDR2 YSLEER. The chain's CDR3 is CASSQDRQGNYGYTF.